This T cell receptor (beta chain) was retrieved from a study of Ad26.COV2.S vaccination and SARS-CoV-2 variants. About the research overall: Administration of Ad26.COV2.S was intramuscular, either once or twice 56 days apart.

V dropped 0 bases and J dropped 3; count of bases not matched to a gene: 7. The germline V gene encodes CDR1 MNHEY and CDR2 SMNVEV (reference sequence). This CDR3 region has 16 residues. As for treatment: roughly 19 received Ad26.COV2.S at low or high dose, single or two shots; 5 received placebo; per-sample allocation not given. Sampling occurred on day 63 after the first vaccine or placebo injection. Sequencing was performed with immunoSEQ multiplex PCR; in TCRdb, only in-frame clones are kept and a portion is missing. Seen here are 300,000 to 350,000 clones, roughly 90% observed once, and the top ten hold about 5.4%.

The chain links TRBV27 to TRBJ2-7, with TRBD2 identical over 8 bases. Sequenced material: peripheral blood, taken in a trial of Ad26.COV2.S vaccine versus placebo. This TCR derives from a person between 18 and 60 years old who received the Ad26.COV2.S COVID-19 vaccine or a placebo. The CDR3 bases are TGTGCCAGCAGTTTATCGGGCGGGGGGACCTTCTACGAGCAGTACTTC. Translation: CASSLSGGGTFYEQYF.